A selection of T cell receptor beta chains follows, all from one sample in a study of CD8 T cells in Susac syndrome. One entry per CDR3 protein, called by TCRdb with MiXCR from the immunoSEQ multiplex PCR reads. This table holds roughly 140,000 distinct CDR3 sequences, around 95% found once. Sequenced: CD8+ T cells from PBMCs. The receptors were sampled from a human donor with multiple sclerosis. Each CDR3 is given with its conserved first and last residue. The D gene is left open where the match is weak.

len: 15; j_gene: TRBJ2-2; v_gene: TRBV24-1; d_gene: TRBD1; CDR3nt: TGTGCCACCAGTGACTGGGGACAGAGGGCCGGGGAGCTGTTTTTT; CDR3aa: CATSDWGQRAGELFF
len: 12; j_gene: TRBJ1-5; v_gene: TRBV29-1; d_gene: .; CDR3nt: TGCAACGAAGGGGGTGGCAATCAGCCCCAGCATTTT; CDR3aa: CNEGGGNQPQHF
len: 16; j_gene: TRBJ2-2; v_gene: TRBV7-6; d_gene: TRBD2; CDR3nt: TGTGCCAGCAGCCGCAGTAGCGGGGGGGCAGCCGGGGAGCTGTTTTTT; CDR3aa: CASSRSSGGAAGELFF
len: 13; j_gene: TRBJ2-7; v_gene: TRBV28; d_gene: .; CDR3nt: TGTGCCAGCAGTCGACACCGAAGGTACGAGCAGTACTTC; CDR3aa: CASSRHRRYEQYF
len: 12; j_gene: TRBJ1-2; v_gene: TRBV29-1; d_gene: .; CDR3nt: TGCAGCGTTTGGGGGGCTGTTGGAGGCTACACCTTC; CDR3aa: CSVWGAVGGYTF
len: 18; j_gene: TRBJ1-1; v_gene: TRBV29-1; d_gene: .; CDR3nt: TGCAGCGTTGAAGGGAACTCCCTTTCGCAGCCGGGGGACACTGAAGCTTTCTTT; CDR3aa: CSVEGNSLSQPGDTEAFF
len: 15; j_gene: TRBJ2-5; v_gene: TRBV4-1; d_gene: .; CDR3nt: TGCGCCAGCAGCCAAGATGCAGCCAACCAAGAGACCCAGTACTTC; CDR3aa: CASSQDAANQETQYF
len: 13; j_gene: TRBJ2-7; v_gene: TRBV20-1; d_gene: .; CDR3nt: TGCAGTGCTACCACGGGTCAGCAGTACGAGCAGTACTTC; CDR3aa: CSATTGQQYEQYF
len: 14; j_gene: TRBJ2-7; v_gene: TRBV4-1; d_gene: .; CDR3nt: TGCGCCAGCAGCCAAGTGGTGACAGGGAGGGAGCAGTACTTC; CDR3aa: CASSQVVTGREQYF
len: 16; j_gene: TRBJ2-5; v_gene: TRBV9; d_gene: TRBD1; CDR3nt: TGTGCCAGCGGGACAGGGTCGATCAATCGAAGGGGGACCCAGTACTTC; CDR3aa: CASGTGSINRRGTQYF
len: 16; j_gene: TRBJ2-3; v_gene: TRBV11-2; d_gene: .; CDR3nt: TGTGCCAGCAGCCCCGAGTGGGGGACGGACACAGATACGCAGTATTTT; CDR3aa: CASSPEWGTDTDTQYF
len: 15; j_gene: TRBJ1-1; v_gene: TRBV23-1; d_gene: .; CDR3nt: TGCGCCAGCAGTCAATCCGTGGGGGACATAATTGAAGCTTTCTTT; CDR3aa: CASSQSVGDIIEAFF
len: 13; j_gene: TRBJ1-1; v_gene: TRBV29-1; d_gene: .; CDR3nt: TGCAGCGTTGACCACAATATGAACACTGAAGCTTTCTTT; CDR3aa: CSVDHNMNTEAFF
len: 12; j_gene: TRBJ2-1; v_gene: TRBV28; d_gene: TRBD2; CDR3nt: TGTGCCACCGGACTAGCGGACAATGAGCAGTTCTTC; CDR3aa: CATGLADNEQFF
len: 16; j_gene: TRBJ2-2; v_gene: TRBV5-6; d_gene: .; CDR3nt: TGTGCCAGCACCTCTTTCGGCAGGGTCCATACCGGGGAGCTGTTTTTT; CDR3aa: CASTSFGRVHTGELFF
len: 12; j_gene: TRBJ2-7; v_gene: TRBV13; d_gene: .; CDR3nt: TGTGCCAGCAGACAAGAGAGCTACGAGCAGTACTTC; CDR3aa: CASRQESYEQYF
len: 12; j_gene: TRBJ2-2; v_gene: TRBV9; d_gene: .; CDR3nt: TGTGCCAGCAATGAGAACACCGGGGAGCTGTTTTTT; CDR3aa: CASNENTGELFF
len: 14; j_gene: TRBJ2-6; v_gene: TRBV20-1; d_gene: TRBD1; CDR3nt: TGCAGTGCTCCGACAGGGCCTGGGGCCAACGTCCTGACTTTC; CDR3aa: CSAPTGPGANVLTF
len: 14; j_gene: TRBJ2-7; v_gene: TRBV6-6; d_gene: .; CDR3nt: TGTGCCTCACTTGGGGGGCGCGTCACCTACGAGCAGTACTTC; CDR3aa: CASLGGRVTYEQYF
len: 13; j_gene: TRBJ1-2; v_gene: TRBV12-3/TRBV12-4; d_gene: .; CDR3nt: TGTGCCAGCAGTTTTACACCGGGTAATGGCTACACCTTC; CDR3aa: CASSFTPGNGYTF
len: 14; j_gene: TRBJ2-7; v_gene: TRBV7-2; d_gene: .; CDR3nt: TGTGCCAGCAGCTTAGTGAACCATTTCGACGAGCAGTACTTC; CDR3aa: CASSLVNHFDEQYF
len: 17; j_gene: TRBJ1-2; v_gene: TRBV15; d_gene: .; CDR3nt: TGTGCCACCAGCAGAGATGGCGAACACCCGTTGGTCTATGGCTACACCTTC; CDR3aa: CATSRDGEHPLVYGYTF
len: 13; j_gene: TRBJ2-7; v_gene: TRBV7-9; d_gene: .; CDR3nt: TGTGCCAGCAGCTCGAGGACCGATTACGAGCAGTACTTC; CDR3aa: CASSSRTDYEQYF
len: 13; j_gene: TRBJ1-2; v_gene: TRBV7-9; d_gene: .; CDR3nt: TGTGCCAGCAGCTTAGCGAAGACTTATGGCTACACCTTC; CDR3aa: CASSLAKTYGYTF
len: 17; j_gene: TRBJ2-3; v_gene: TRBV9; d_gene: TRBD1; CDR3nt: TGTGCCAGCAGCGCACCGGGTGACAGGGGGGCCACAGATACGCAGTATTTT; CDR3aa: CASSAPGDRGATDTQYF